One sample yielded the 5 T cell receptor beta chains listed below, sequenced in a study of cytotoxic CD8 clonotypes in ibrutinib-treated CLL. Repertoires were generated with immunoSEQ multiplex PCR, while TCRdb's copy carries only in-frame clones and drops some. The sample has about 9,400 clones; over 55% are singletons. Sequencing was performed on PBMCs, taken before ibrutinib treatment. The receptors come from a human donor with chronic lymphocytic leukemia.

This chain connects TRBV9 to TRBJ2-6, with D unclear. The CDR3 extends over 15 amino acids. Trimming left V 6 bases short and J 1 base short, with 11 bases between. In germline, CDR1 is SGDLS, CDR2 YYNGEE. CDR3 amino acids: CASNYGDSGANVLTF. CDR3 in DNA: TGTGCCAGCAATTATGGGGATTCTGGGGCCAACGTCCTGACTTTC.

The V and J genes are TRBV7-2 and TRBJ1-5; D perhaps matches TRBD1 (6 bases). Germline values: CDR1 SGHTA, CDR2 FQGNSA. V lost 1 base and J lost 6, with 13 bases in between. The CDR3 has 15 amino acids. CDR3 protein: CASSLEGVTGQPQHF. CDR3 nucleotides: TGTGCCAGCAGCTTAGAGGGGGTAACTGGTCAGCCCCAGCATTTT.

This clone has only one observation. V usage is TRBV5-4 and J usage is TRBJ2-1; 10 nucleotides line up with TRBD2. Trimming at V came to 2 bases and at J to 10 bases, leaving 3 bases not matched to a gene. CDR1 and CDR2 (germline): SGHNT, YYREEE (reference sequence). This CDR3 has 13 residues. CDR3 sequence (DNA): TGTGCCAGCAGCTTTGGACTAGCGGTGGAGCAGTTCTTC. Amino acid sequence: CASSFGLAVEQFF.

J is TRBJ2-2 and V is TRBV19, with 8 bases identical to TRBD2. Germline V lookup: CDR1 LNHDA, CDR2 SQIVND (reference sequence). The CDR3 is made up of 15 amino acids. The trim removed 2 bases at V and 6 bases at J, leaving 5 bases unmatched. The CDR3 region has the DNA TGTGCCAGTAGTATACCAGCGGGAGTCGCCGGGGAGCTGTTTTTT. It translates to CASSIPAGVAGELFF. The entire variable domain, with the rest obtained from reference TRBV19 and TRBJ2-2, is as follows: DGGITQSPKYLFRKEGQNVTLSCEQNLNHDAMYWYRQDPGQGLRLIYYSQIVNDFQKGDIAEGYSVSREKKESFPLTVTSAQKNPTAFYLCASSIPAGVAGELFFGEGSRLTVL.

This clone occurred once. The V and J genes are TRBV5-1 and TRBJ1-1; D is uncertain. CDR1 SGHRS and CDR2 YFSETQ come from the germline V gene. Trimming left V 0 bases short and J 5 bases short, with 8 bases between. The CDR3 has 13 residues. The chain's CDR3 is CASSLDRKTEAFF. The CDR3 DNA is TGCGCCAGCAGCTTGGACCGGAAAACTGAAGCTTTCTTT.